The present T cell receptor beta chain was sequenced within a study of shared clonotypes between healthy human individuals. Assay execution proceeded at the deep level. Each replicate PCR on the sorted subsets used around 200 ng DNA (around 30,000 T cell genomes). Libraries were prepared by immunoSEQ multiplex PCR; TCRdb keeps only in-frame clonotypes and omits some of them. The table shows approximately 87,000 clones, with about 64% occurring only once. CD8 memory was a combination of CD45RO+ cells and CCR7-negative CD45RA+ TemRA cells. CDR3 length: 15 residues. Trimming at V came to 6 bases and at J to 4 bases, leaving 7 bases not matched to a gene. Germline values: CDR1 MRHNA, CDR2 SNTAGT. Concerning this clone: Its antigen is unknown.

Study-wide results and limits: Clonotype sharing across donors was expected to vary with sequencing depth.

The rearrangement links TRBV6-4 to TRBJ2-2; 8 nucleotides match TRBD1. Sequencing was done on a sample of memory CD8+ T cells sorted from blood. Subset specified: CD45RO+ cells pooled with CCR7-negative TemRA cells. The clonotype originates from a man aged 25-45 years in good health. CDR3 sequence (DNA): TGTGCCAGCAGACCGGGACAGGAGCCCACCGGGGAGCTGTTTTTT. Translating gives CASRPGQEPTGELFF.